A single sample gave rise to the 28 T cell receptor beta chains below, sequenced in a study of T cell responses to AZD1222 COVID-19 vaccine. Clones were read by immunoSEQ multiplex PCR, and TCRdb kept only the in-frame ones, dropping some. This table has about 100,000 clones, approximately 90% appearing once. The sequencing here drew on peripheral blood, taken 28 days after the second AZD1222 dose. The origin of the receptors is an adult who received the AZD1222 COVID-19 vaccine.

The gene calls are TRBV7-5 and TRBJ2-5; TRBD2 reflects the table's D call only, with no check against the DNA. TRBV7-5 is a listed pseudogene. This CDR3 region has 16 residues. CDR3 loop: CARSLRGTDVKETQYF. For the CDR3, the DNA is TGTGCCAGAAGCTTAAGAGGTACCGACGTAAAAGAGACCCAGTACTTC.

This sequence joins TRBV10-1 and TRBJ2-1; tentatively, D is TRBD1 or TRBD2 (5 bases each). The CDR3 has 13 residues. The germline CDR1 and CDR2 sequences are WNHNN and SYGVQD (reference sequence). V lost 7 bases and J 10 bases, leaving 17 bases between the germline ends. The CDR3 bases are TGCGCCAGCACCAAGGGACGGAGAGGAGAGCAGTTCTTC. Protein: CASTKGRRGEQFF.

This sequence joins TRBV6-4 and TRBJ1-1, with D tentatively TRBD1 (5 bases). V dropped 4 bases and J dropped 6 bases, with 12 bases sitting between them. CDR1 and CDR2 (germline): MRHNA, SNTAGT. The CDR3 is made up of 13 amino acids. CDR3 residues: CASSARASSEAFF. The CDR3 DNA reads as TGTGCCAGCAGTGCCAGGGCAAGCTCTGAAGCTTTCTTT.

In DNA, the CDR3 is TGTGCTAGTGGTTTGGTACGAGACAGGACTGCGGGTGAAGCTTTCTTT. It codes for CASGLVRDRTAGEAFF. The J gene is TRBJ1-1, the V gene TRBV12-5; weak D call: TRBD1 (6 bases). This CDR3 comprises 16 residues. V lost 0 bases to trimming and J lost 7 bases, with 18 bases between them. Germline V lookup: CDR1 LGHNT, CDR2 FRNRAP.

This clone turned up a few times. This chain's CDR3 is CASSFDPEVFSEKLFF. DNA of the CDR3: TGTGCCAGCAGCTTCGATCCCGAGGTCTTTTCCGAAAAACTGTTTTTT. This rearrangement joins TRBV7-2 to TRBJ1-4; D is undetermined. In germline, CDR1 is SGHTA, CDR2 FQGNSA. The CDR3 sequence is 16 residues long. Trimming took 3 bases from V and 8 from J, leaving 19 bases between them. The variable domain in full, with the rest retrieved from reference TRBV7-2 and TRBJ1-4, is GAGVSQSPSNKVTEKGKDVELRCDPISGHTALYWYRQSLGQGLEFLIYFQGNSAPDKSGLPSDRFSAERTGGSVSTLTIQRTQQEDSAVYLCASSFDPEVFSEKLFFGSGTQLSVL.

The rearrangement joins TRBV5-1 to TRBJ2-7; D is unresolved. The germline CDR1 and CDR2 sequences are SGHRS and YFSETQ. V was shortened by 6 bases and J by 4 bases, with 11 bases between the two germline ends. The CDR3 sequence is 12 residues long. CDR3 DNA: TGCGCCAGCAAAGGTGACGGATACGAGCAGTACTTC. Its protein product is CASKGDGYEQYF. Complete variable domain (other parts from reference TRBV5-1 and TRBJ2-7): KAGVTQTPRYLIKTRGQQVTLSCSPISGHRSVSWYQQTPGQGLQFLFEYFSETQRNKGNFPGRFSGRQFSNSRSEMNVSTLELGDSALYLCASKGDGYEQYFGPGTRLTVT.

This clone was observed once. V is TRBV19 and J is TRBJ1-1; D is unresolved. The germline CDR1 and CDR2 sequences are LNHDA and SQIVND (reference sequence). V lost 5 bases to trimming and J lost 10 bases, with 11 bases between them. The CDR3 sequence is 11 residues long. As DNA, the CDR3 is TGTGCCAGTAGTTATGTTTGGCGAGCTTTCTTT. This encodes CASSYVWRAFF.

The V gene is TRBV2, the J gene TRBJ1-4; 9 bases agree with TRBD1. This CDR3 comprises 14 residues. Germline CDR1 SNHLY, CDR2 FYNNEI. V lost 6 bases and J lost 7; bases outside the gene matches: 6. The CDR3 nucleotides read TGTGCCAGCAGCCCAGGGACAGGGTCTGAAAAACTGTTTTTT. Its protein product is CASSPGTGSEKLFF.

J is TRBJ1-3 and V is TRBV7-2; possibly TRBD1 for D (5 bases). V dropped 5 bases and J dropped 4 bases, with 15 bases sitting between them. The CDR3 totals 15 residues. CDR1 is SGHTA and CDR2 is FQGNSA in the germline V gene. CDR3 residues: CASSPLSGLGNTIYF. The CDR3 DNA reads TGTGCCAGCAGCCCCCTCTCAGGGCTAGGAAACACCATATATTTT.

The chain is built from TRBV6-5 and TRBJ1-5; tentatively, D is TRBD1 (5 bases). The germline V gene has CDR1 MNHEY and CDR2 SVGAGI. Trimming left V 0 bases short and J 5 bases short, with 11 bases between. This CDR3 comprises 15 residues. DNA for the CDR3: TGTGCCAGCAGTTACTCATCTGGGGGGGATCAGCCCCAGCATTTT. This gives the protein CASSYSSGGDQPQHF.

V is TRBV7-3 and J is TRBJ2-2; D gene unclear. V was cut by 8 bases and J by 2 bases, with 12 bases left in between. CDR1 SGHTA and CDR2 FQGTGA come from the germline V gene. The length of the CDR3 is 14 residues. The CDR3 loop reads CASADRDNTGELFF. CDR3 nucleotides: TGTGCCAGCGCGGACCGAGATAACACCGGGGAGCTGTTTTTT. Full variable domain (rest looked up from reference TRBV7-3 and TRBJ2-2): GAGVSQTPSNKVTEKGKYVELRCDPISGHTALYWYRQSLGQGPEFLIYFQGTGAADDSGLPNDRFFAVRPEGSVSTLKIQRTERGDSAVYLCASADRDNTGELFFGEGSRLTVL.

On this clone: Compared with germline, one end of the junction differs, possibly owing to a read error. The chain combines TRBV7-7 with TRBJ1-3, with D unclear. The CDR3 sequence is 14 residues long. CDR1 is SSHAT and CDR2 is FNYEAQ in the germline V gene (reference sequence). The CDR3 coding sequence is TGTGCTAGCAGCCCAGACAATACGGGAAACACCATATATTTT. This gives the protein CASSPDNTGNTIYF.

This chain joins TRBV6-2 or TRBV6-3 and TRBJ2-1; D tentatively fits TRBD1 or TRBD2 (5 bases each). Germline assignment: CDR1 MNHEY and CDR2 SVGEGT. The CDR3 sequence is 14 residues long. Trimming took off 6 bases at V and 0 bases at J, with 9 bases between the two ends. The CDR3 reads CASSGTVSYNEQFF. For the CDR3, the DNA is TGTGCCAGCAGCGGGACGGTCTCCTACAATGAGCAGTTCTTC.

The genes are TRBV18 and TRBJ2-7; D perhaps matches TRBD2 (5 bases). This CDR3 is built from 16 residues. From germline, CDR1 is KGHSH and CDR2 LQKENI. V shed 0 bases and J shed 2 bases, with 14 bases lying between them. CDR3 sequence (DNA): TGTGCCAGCTCACCACCGTTCGGGGTAACACCCTACGAGCAGTACTTC. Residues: CASSPPFGVTPYEQYF.

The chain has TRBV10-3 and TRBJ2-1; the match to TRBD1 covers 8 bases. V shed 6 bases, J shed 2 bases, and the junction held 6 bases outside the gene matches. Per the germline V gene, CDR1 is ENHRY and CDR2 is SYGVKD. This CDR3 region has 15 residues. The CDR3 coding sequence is TGTGCCATCAGCCAGACAGGGGACCCCTACAATGAGCAGTTCTTC. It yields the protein CAISQTGDPYNEQFF.

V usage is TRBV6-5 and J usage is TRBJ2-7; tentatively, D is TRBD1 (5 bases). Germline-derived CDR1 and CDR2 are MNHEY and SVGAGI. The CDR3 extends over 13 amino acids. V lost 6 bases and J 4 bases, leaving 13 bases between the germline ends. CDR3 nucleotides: TGTGCCAGCAGGGTCCCAACAGGATACGAGCAGTACTTC. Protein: CASRVPTGYEQYF.

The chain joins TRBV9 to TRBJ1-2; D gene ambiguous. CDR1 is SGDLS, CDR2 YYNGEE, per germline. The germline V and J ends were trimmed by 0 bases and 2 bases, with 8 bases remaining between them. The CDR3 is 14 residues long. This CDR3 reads CASSVGTPNYGYTF. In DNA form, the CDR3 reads TGTGCCAGCAGCGTAGGAACACCAAACTATGGCTACACCTTC.

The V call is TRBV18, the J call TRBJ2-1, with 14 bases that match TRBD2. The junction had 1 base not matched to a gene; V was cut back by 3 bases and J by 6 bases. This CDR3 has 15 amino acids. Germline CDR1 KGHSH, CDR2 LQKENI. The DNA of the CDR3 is TGTGCCAGCTCACCGACTAGCGGGGGGGCCAATGAGCAGTTCTTC. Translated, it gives CASSPTSGGANEQFF.

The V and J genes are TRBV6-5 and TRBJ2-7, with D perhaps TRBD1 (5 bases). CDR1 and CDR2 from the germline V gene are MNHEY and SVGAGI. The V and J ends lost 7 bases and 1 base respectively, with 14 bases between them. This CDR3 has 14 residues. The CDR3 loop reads CASTALGASYEQYF. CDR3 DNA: TGTGCCAGCACGGCCCTAGGGGCTTCCTACGAGCAGTACTTC.

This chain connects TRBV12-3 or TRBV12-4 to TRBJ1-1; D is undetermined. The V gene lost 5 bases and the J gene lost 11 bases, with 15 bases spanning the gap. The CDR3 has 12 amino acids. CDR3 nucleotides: TGTGCCAGCAGTCGAGGCGGGTCTACTGCTTTCTTT. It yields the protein CASSRGGSTAFF.

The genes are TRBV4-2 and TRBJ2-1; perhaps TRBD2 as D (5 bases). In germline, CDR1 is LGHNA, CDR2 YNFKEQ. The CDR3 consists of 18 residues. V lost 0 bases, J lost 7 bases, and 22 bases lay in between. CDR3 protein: CASSQDLPAVQPPNEQFF. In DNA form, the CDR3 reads TGTGCCAGCAGCCAAGATTTGCCAGCGGTTCAGCCCCCAAATGAGCAGTTCTTC.

The CDR3 is CASSLAASGEETQYF. The CDR3 DNA reads as TGCGCCAGCAGCTTGGCCGCTAGTGGGGAAGAGACCCAGTACTTC. This sequence joins TRBV5-1 and TRBJ2-5; unclear D gene. Germline values: CDR1 SGHRS, CDR2 YFSETQ. The length of the CDR3 is 15 residues. Deletions cut 0 bases from V and 3 bases from J, with 12 bases between.

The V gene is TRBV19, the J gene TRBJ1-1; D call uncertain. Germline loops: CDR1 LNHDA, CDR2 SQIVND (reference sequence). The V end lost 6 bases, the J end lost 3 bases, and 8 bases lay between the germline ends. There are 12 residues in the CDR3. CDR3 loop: CASRRKDTEAFF. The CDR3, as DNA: TGTGCCAGTAGGCGCAAAGACACTGAAGCTTTCTTT.

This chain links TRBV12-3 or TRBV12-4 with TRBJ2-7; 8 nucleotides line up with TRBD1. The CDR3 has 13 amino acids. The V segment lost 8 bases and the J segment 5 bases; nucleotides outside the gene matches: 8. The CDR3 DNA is TGTGCCAGCGGTGGGCAGGGGGCTCACGAGCAGTACTTC. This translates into CASGGQGAHEQYF.

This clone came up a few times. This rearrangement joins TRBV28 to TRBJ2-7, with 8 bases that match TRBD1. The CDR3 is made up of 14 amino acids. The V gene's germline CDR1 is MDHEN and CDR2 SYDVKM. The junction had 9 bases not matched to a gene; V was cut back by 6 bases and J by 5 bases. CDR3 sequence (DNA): TGTGCCAGCAGCGCCTCCGGGACAGGCGACGAGCAGTACTTC. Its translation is CASSASGTGDEQYF.

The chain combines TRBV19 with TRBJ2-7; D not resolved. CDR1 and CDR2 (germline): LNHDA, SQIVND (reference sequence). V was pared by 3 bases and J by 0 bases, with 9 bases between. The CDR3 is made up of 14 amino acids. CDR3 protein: CASSIAESSYEQYF. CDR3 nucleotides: TGTGCCAGTAGTATCGCGGAAAGCTCCTACGAGCAGTACTTC.

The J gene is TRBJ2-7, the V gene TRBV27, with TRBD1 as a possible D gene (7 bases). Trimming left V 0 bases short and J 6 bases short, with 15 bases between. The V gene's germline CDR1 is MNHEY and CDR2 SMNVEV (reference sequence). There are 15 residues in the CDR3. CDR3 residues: CASSLSGGQLTEQYF. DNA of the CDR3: TGTGCCAGCAGTTTATCGGGGGGACAGTTGACCGAGCAGTACTTC.

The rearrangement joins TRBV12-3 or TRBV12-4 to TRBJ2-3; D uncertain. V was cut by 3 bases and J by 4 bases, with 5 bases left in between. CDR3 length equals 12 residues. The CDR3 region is CASSFAADTQYF. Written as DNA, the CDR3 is TGTGCCAGCAGTTTCGCGGCAGATACGCAGTATTTT.